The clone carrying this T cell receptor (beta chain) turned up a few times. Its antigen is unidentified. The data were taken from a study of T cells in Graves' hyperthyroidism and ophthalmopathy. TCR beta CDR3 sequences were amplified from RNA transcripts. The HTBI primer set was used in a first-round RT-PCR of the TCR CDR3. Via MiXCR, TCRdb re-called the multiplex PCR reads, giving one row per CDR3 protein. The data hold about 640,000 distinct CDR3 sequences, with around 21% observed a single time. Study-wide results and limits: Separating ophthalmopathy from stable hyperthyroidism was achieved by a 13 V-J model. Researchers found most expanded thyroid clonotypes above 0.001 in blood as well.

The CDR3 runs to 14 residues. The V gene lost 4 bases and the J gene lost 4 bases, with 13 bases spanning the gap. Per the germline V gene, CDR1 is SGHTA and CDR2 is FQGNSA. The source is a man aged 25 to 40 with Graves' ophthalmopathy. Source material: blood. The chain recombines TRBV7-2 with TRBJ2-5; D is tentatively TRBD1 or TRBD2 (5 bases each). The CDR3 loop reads CASSWGPELETQYF. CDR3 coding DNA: TGTGCCAGCAGCTGGGGACCCGAATTAGAGACCCAGTACTTC.